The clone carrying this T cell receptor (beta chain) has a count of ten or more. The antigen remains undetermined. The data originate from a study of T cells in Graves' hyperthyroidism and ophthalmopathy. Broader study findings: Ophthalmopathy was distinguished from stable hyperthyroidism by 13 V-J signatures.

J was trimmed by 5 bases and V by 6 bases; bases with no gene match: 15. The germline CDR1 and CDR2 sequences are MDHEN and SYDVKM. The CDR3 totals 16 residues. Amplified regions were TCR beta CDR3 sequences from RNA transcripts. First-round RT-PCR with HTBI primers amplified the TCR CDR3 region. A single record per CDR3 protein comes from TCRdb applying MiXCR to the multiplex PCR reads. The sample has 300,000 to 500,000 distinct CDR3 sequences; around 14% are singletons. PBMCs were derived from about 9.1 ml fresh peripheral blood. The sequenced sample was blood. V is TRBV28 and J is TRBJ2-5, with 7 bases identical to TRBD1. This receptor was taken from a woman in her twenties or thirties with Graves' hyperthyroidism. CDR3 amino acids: CASRDTGTDVRETQYF. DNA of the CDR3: TGTGCCAGCAGAGATACCGGGACAGACGTCCGGGAGACCCAGTACTTC.